The T cell receptor (beta chain) under discussion was sequenced for a study of OX40 agonist ivuxolimab in advanced cancers. The wider study: As their treatment, patients were administered ivuxolimab, an agonistic anti-OX40 (CD134) antibody.

The V gene's germline CDR1 is MNHNS and CDR2 SASEGT. This CDR3 comprises 14 residues. Deletions cut 7 bases from V and 0 bases from J, with 10 bases between. Some clones are missing from TCRdb's copy, which holds only in-frame ones; the method was immunoSEQ multiplex PCR. The sample includes about 72,000 clones, approximately 90% seen only once; the top ten take about 1%. Blood got drawn at baseline, again on cycle 4 day 1, and then on cycle 7 day 1. In its sample, this clone was seen a few times. The sample consisted of CD4+ or CD8+ T cells sorted from blood, taken in a trial of the OX40 agonist ivuxolimab. This TCR derives from an adult with an advanced solid tumor such as melanoma, head and neck, liver or kidney cancer. V is TRBV6-1 and J is TRBJ1-5; D not resolved. CDR3 DNA sequence: TGTGCCAGCACGACGGGGTATAGCAATCAGCCCCAGCATTTT. Translated, it gives CASTTGYSNQPQHF.